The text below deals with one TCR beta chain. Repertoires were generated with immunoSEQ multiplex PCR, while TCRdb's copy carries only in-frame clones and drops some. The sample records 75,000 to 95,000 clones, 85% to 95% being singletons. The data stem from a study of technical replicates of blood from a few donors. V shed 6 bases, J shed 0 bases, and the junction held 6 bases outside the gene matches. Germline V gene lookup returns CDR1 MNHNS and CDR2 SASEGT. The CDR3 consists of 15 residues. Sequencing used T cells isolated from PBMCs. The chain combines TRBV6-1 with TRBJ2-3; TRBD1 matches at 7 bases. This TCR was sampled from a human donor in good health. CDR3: CASRDRVSSTDTQYF. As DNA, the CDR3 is TGTGCCAGCAGAGACAGGGTATCTAGCACAGATACGCAGTATTTT.